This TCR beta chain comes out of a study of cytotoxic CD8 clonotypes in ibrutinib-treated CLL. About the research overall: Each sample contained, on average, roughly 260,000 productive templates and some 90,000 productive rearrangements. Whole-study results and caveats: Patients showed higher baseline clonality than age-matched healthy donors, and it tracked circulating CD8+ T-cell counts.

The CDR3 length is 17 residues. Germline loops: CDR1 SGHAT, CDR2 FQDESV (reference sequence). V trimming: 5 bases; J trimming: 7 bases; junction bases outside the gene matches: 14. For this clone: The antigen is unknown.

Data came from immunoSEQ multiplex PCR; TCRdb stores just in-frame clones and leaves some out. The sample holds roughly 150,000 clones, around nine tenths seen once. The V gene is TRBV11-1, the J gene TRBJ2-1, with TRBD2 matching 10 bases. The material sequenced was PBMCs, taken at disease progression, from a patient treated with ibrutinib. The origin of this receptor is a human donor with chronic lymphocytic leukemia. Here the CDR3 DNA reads TGTGCCAGCAGCCCCGAGTTAGCGGGAGGCTCGTGGAATGAGCAGTTCTTC. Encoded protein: CASSPELAGGSWNEQFF.